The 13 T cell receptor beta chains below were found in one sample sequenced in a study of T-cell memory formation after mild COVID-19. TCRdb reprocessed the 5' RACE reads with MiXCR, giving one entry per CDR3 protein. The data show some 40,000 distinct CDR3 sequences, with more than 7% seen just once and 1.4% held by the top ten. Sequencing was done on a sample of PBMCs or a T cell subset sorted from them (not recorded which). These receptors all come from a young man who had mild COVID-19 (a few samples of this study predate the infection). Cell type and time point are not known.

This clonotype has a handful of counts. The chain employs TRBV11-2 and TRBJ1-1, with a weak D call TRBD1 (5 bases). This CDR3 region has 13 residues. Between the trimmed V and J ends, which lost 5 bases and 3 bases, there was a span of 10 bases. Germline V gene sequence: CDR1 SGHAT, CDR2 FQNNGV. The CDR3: CASSLGVDTEAFF. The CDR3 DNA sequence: TGTGCCAGCAGCCTAGGGGTTGACACTGAAGCTTTCTTT.

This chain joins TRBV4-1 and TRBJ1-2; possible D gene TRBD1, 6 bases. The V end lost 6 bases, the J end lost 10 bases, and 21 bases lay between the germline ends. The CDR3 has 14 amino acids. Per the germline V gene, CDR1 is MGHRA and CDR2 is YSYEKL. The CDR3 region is CASRDQGKMRDYTF. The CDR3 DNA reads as TGCGCCAGCAGGGATCAGGGGAAGATGAGGGACTACACCTTC.

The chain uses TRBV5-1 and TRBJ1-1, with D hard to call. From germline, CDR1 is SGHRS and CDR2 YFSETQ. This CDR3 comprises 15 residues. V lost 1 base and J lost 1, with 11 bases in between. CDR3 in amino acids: CASSLSLAENTEAFF. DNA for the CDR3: TGCGCCAGCAGCTTGTCCTTGGCAGAGAACACTGAAGCTTTCTTT.

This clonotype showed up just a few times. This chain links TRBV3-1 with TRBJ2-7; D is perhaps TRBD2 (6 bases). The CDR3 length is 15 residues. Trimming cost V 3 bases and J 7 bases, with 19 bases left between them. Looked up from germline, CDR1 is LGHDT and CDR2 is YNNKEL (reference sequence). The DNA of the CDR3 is TGTGCCAGCAGCCAGAGTGTACTAGCTGGGTTGGAGCAGTACTTC. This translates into CASSQSVLAGLEQYF.

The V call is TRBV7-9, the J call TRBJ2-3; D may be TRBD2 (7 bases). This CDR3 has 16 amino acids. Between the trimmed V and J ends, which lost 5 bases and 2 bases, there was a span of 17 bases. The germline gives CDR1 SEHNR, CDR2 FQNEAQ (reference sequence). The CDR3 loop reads CASSTIGGGSTDTQYF. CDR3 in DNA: TGTGCCAGCAGCACCATAGGCGGGGGCTCCACAGATACGCAGTATTTT.

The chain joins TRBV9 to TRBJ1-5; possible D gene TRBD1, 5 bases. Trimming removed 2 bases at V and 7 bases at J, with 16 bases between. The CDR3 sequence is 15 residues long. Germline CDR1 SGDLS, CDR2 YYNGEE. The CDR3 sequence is CASSVEGYSGQPQHF. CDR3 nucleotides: TGTGCCAGCAGCGTGGAGGGGTATTCGGGACAGCCCCAGCATTTT. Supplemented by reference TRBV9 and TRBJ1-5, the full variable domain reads DSGVTQTPKHLITATGQRVTLRCSPRSGDLSVYWYQQSLDQGLQFLIQYYNGEERAKGNILERFSAQQFPDLHSELNLSSLELGDSALYFCASSVEGYSGQPQHFGDGTRLSIL.

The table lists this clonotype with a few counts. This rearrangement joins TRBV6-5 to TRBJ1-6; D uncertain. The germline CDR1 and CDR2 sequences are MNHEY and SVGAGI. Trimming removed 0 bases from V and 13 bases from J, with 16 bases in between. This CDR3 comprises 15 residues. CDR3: CASSYSSGHKGPLHF. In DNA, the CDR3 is TGTGCCAGCAGTTACTCGTCTGGGCACAAAGGGCCCCTCCACTTT.

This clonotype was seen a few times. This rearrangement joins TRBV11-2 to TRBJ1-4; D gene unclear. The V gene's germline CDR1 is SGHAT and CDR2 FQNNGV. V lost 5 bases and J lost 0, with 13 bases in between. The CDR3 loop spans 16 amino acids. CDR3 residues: CASSRLKGATNEKLFF. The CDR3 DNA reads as TGTGCCAGCAGCCGACTCAAGGGAGCAACTAATGAAAAACTGTTTTTT.

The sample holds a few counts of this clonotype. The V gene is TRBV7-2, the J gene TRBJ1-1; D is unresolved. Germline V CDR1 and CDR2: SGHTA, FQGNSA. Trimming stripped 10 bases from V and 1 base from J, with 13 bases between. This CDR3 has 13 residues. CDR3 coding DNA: TGTGCCACCTCAGCTGGGAGGAACACTGAAGCTTTCTTT. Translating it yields CATSAGRNTEAFF.

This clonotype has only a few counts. The CDR3 reads CASSLAKAGSSGNTIYF. The CDR3 coding sequence is TGTGCCAGCAGCTTGGCCAAGGCAGGGAGCTCTGGAAACACCATATATTTT. The chain uses TRBV5-4 and TRBJ1-3; perhaps TRBD1 as D (5 bases). CDR3 length: 17 residues. Between the trimmed V and J ends, which lost 0 bases and 0 bases, there was a span of 13 bases. Per the germline V gene, CDR1 is SGHNT and CDR2 is YYREEE (reference sequence).

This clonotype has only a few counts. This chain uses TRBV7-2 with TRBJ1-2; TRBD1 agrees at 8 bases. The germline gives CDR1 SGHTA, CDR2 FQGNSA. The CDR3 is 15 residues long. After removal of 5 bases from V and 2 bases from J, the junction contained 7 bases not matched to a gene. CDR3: CASSGDRTPNYGYTF. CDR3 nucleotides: TGTGCCAGCAGCGGGGACAGGACCCCGAACTATGGCTACACCTTC.

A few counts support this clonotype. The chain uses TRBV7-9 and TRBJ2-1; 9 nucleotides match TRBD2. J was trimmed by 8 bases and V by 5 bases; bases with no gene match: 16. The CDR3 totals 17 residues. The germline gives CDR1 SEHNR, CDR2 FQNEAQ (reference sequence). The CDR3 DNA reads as TGTGCCAGCAGCCCACTTCAGCGGGGGGATGAGCTGGATGAGCAGTTCTTC. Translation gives CASSPLQRGDELDEQFF. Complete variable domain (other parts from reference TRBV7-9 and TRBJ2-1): DTGVSQNPRHKITKRGQNVTFRCDPISEHNRLYWYRQTLGQGPEFLTYFQNEAQLEKSRLLSDRFSAERPKGSFSTLEIQRTEQGDSAMYLCASSPLQRGDELDEQFFGPGTRLTVL.

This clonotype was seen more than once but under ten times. The CDR3 coding sequence is TGTGCCAGCAGCTTGTACGATCAGCCCCAGCATTTT. Protein: CASSLYDQPQHF. The chain uses TRBV5-6 and TRBJ1-5; D unresolved. This CDR3 is built from 12 residues. V was shortened by 1 base and J by 5 bases, with 4 bases between the two germline ends. Germline CDR1 reads SGHDT; CDR2 reads YYEEEE.